Below are 25 T cell receptor beta chains sequenced from a single sample in a study of shared clonotypes between healthy human individuals. Only in-frame clones appear in the TCRdb table, and some are missing; sequencing was by immunoSEQ multiplex PCR. The sample yields approximately 1,000,000 clones, approximately 75% seen once. Material: memory CD4+ T cells from PBMCs. Subset specified: CD45RA-negative fraction. All receptors come from a man aged 18 to 30 in good health. Some clones in this sample may be carry-over from other donors' samples.

The table lists this clone with a few counts. J is TRBJ1-1 and V is TRBV28; 8 nucleotides line up with TRBD1. The germline V gene has CDR1 MDHEN and CDR2 SYDVKM. The V and J ends lost 5 bases and 9 bases, in that order; junction bases with no gene match: 11. The CDR3 is 14 residues long. CDR3 DNA sequence: TGTGCCAGCAGTCCCCGGACAGGGAACCCTAAAGCTTTCTTT. Protein sequence: CASSPRTGNPKAFF.

V gene TRBV6-5 combines with J gene TRBJ2-7; D unresolved. Germline values: CDR1 MNHEY, CDR2 SVGAGI. This CDR3 is 11 amino acids long. V gave up 6 bases and J gave up 4 bases, with 7 bases separating them. DNA of the CDR3: TGTGCCAGCAGGGACCGTTACGAGCAGTACTTC. Amino acid sequence: CASRDRYEQYF.

The J gene is TRBJ1-2, the V gene TRBV28; no clear D gene. Germline V gene sequence: CDR1 MDHEN, CDR2 SYDVKM. V lost 2 bases, J lost 4 bases, and 11 bases lay in between. The length of the CDR3 is 14 residues. The CDR3 bases are TGTGCCAGCAGTTTAGTCTCGGACGTCTATGGCTACACCTTC. Translated: CASSLVSDVYGYTF.

The V call is TRBV10-2, the J call TRBJ1-1; 11 bases fit TRBD1. CDR3 length equals 13 residues. The germline CDR1 and CDR2 sequences are WSHSY and SAAADI. J gave up 4 bases and V 6 bases, and 1 base lay outside the gene matches. The CDR3 sequence: CASRDRGLTEAFF. DNA of the CDR3: TGCGCCAGCAGGGACAGGGGGCTCACTGAAGCTTTCTTT.

V is TRBV7-3 and J is TRBJ2-1, with 8 bases that match TRBD2. Germline CDR1 SGHTA, CDR2 FQGTGA. This CDR3 is built from 15 residues. Trimming cost V 4 bases and J 4 bases; bases outside gene matches: 6. The CDR3 region has the DNA TGTGCCAGCAGCTCCCCACGCGGGGGGTACAATGAGCAGTTCTTC. This encodes CASSSPRGGYNEQFF.

This clone occurred many times. This chain connects TRBV4-2 to TRBJ2-7; 9 bases fit TRBD2. This CDR3 is built from 15 residues. Germline lookup yields CDR1 LGHNA and CDR2 YNFKEQ. Trimming at V came to 0 bases and at J to 6 bases, leaving 6 bases not matched to a gene. The CDR3 loop is CASSQELETSGEQYF. The CDR3 region has the DNA TGTGCCAGCAGCCAAGAATTGGAGACTAGCGGCGAGCAGTACTTC.

This chain uses TRBV6-1 with TRBJ1-2; D perhaps matches TRBD1 (5 bases). The CDR3 sequence is 15 residues long. Germline V gives CDR1 MNHNS, CDR2 SASEGT. Trimming pared 6 bases from V and 2 bases from J, leaving 16 bases between. CDR3 in DNA: TGTGCCAGCAGACTCACCGCAGGGCAGAACTATGGCTACACCTTC. Amino acids: CASRLTAGQNYGYTF.

The chain uses TRBV6-6 and TRBJ2-7, with D maybe TRBD2 (6 bases). Germline lookup yields CDR1 MNHNY and CDR2 SVGAGI (reference sequence). Trimming shortened V by 4 bases and J by 1 base, and 8 bases separated the two germline ends. This CDR3 contains 13 residues. The CDR3 is CASSFGSSYEQYF. The CDR3 DNA sequence: TGTGCCAGCAGTTTCGGGAGTTCCTACGAGCAGTACTTC.

This clone came up once. The rearrangement joins TRBV20-1 to TRBJ2-3, with D tentatively TRBD2 (6 bases). Germline values: CDR1 DFQATT, CDR2 SNEGSKA (reference sequence). The length of the CDR3 is 11 residues. The CDR3 region is CSAGGVDTQYF. CDR3 coding DNA: TGCAGCGCCGGGGGAGTGGATACGCAGTATTTT.

This clone was seen only a few times. V and J are TRBV7-8 and TRBJ2-2, with a possible D match to TRBD2 (6 bases). In germline, CDR1 is SGHVS, CDR2 FQNEAQ. The CDR3 is 16 amino acids. V dropped 4 bases and J dropped 1 base, with 13 bases sitting between them. CDR3 protein: CASSSGVRVNTGELFF. In nucleotides, the CDR3 is TGTGCCAGCAGCTCGGGAGTTAGAGTGAACACCGGGGAGCTGTTTTTT.

This clone was recorded only once. The V call is TRBV7-9, the J call TRBJ2-7, with 8 bases lining up with TRBD2. The CDR3 spans 16 residues. CDR1 is SEHNR and CDR2 is FQNEAQ in the germline V gene (reference sequence). V was pared by 4 bases and J by 2 bases, with 10 bases of the junction left unmatched. The DNA of the CDR3 is TGTGCCAGCAGCTCTGGTATAGGTAGCGGGACCTACGAGCAGTACTTC. It yields the protein CASSSGIGSGTYEQYF.

The chain couples TRBV5-1 to TRBJ2-2, with no clear D. Germline CDR1 is SGHRS and CDR2 is YFSETQ. V dropped 4 bases and J dropped 0 bases, with 10 bases sitting between them. The CDR3 has 15 amino acids. The CDR3 loop is CASSALGANTGELFF. The CDR3 region has the DNA TGCGCCAGCAGCGCGCTTGGGGCGAACACCGGGGAGCTGTTTTTT.

The rearrangement uses TRBV6-4 and TRBJ2-1, with 14 bases fitting TRBD2. Germline V lookup: CDR1 MRHNA, CDR2 SNTAGT. The CDR3 contains 15 residues. J was trimmed by 10 bases and V by 3 bases; bases with no gene match: 5. CDR3 amino acids: CASSEGGLAGEEQFF. DNA of the CDR3: TGTGCCAGCAGTGAAGGGGGACTAGCGGGAGAAGAGCAGTTCTTC.

The rearrangement links TRBV19 to TRBJ1-2, with a possible D match to TRBD1 (6 bases). Trimming took 5 bases from V and 7 from J, leaving 17 bases between them. The CDR3 spans 14 residues. Per germline, CDR1 LNHDA and CDR2 SQIVND (reference sequence). The CDR3: CASSAQQGLGGYTF. The CDR3 DNA is TGTGCCAGTAGTGCTCAACAGGGACTAGGTGGCTACACCTTC.

This chain links TRBV6-1 with TRBJ2-1, with D perhaps assigned TRBD1 or TRBD2 (7 bases each). Germline values: CDR1 MNHNS, CDR2 SASEGT. The V and J ends lost 6 bases and 7 bases respectively, with 19 bases between them. The CDR3 totals 15 residues. CDR3 residues: CASRARRQGGNEQFF. The CDR3 DNA sequence: TGTGCCAGCAGAGCCCGCAGACAGGGAGGGAATGAGCAGTTCTTC.

The genes are TRBV7-3 and TRBJ2-5; TRBD2 is a possible D gene (6 bases). This CDR3 region has 16 residues. V was pared by 1 base and J by 7 bases, with 19 bases between. Germline assignment: CDR1 SGHTA and CDR2 FQGTGA. The CDR3 bases are TGTGCCAGCAGCTTAAGGGGGGACTCTGGTGAGAGGACCCAGTACTTC. It is translated as CASSLRGDSGERTQYF. Using reference TRBV7-3 and TRBJ2-5 for the parts outside the CDR3, the full variable domain is GAGVSQTPSNKVTEKGKYVELRCDPISGHTALYWYRQSLGQGPEFLIYFQGTGAADDSGLPNDRFFAVRPEGSVSTLKIQRTERGDSAVYLCASSLRGDSGERTQYFGPGTRLLVL.

The chain uses TRBV5-1 and TRBJ2-2; TRBD2 agrees at 16 bases. The CDR3 has 17 amino acids. V was pared by 3 bases and J by 4 bases, with 3 bases of the junction left unmatched. Germline V gene data show CDR1 as SGHRS and CDR2 as YFSETQ. The CDR3 spells CASSWGLAGGRTGELFF. The DNA of the CDR3 is TGCGCCAGCAGCTGGGGACTAGCGGGAGGGCGCACCGGGGAGCTGTTTTTT.

This sequence joins TRBV21-1 and TRBJ1-2; TRBD1 reflects the table's D call only, with no check against the DNA. TRBV21-1 is a recognized pseudogene. This CDR3 region has 17 residues. The DNA of the CDR3 is TGTGCCAGCAGCACATCCGGGACACGGCGGTTCGGCTATGGCTACACCTTC. Amino acid sequence: CASSTSGTRRFGYGYTF.

The V call is TRBV10-3, the J call TRBJ2-7, with 9 bases lining up with TRBD1. V lost 8 bases and J lost 4; bases outside the gene matches: 6. This CDR3 contains 13 residues. The V gene's germline CDR1 is ENHRY and CDR2 SYGVKD. The CDR3 is CAIGGTGIYEQYF. The CDR3 DNA reads as TGTGCCATCGGTGGGACAGGGATATACGAGCAGTACTTC.

This clone appeared many times. This specimen includes other DNA sequences encoding the same CDR3. The CDR3 loop reads CASSSKGPGGNEQFF. CDR3 coding DNA: TGTGCCAGCAGCTCAAAAGGACCAGGCGGCAATGAGCAGTTCTTC. The V gene is TRBV7-9, the J gene TRBJ2-1, with D unclear. Germline-derived CDR1 and CDR2 are SEHNR and FQNEAQ (reference sequence). V was trimmed by 4 bases and J by 6 bases, leaving 16 bases between them. This CDR3 region has 15 residues.

The rearrangement joins TRBV4-1 to TRBJ2-7; 9 nucleotides align to TRBD2. Germline loops: CDR1 MGHRA, CDR2 YSYEKL. This CDR3 spans 14 amino acids. The V gene end was trimmed by 8 bases and the J gene end by 1 base; junction bases not matched to a gene: 6. The CDR3 bases are TGCGCCAGCGGTCGACTAGCGGTTTCCTACGAGCAGTACTTC. This sequence encodes CASGRLAVSYEQYF.

Points on this clone: This could be a read error, since a much larger clone is one nucleotide away. This chain connects TRBV11-2 to TRBJ1-1; D is possibly TRBD1 (6 bases). The CDR3 covers 16 residues. Between the trimmed V and J ends, which lost 8 bases and 1 base, there was a span of 20 bases. Germline values: CDR1 SGHAT, CDR2 FQNNGV. In nucleotides, the CDR3 is TGTGCCAGCGGCCCCTACAGGGAGTCCCCGAACACTGAAGCTTTCTTT. Its translation: CASGPYRESPNTEAFF.

The chain joins TRBV7-2 to TRBJ2-1; D is possibly TRBD1 or TRBD2 (6 bases each). This CDR3 is 14 amino acids long. V was clipped by 2 bases and J by 6 bases, with 11 bases between them. Germline V gives CDR1 SGHTA, CDR2 FQGNSA. As DNA, the CDR3 is TGTGCCAGCAGCTTATTTTCGGGGGCCAATGAGCAGTTCTTC. It translates to CASSLFSGANEQFF.

This clone has more than one count but fewer than ten. This chain links TRBV9 with TRBJ1-4, with D possibly matching TRBD1 (6 bases). Between the trimmed V and J ends, which lost 4 bases and 8 bases, there was a span of 15 bases. CDR3 size: 14 residues. Germline V lookup: CDR1 SGDLS, CDR2 YYNGEE. The CDR3: CASSLDSWGEKLFF. The CDR3, as DNA: TGTGCCAGCAGCCTGGACAGTTGGGGAGAAAAACTGTTTTTT.

The genes are TRBV5-1 and TRBJ1-1; D unresolved. The CDR3 sequence is 17 residues long. The germline CDR1 and CDR2 sequences are SGHRS and YFSETQ. V was shortened by 2 bases and J by 3 bases, with 20 bases between the two germline ends. The CDR3 reads CASSLYRTGGIDTEAFF. In nucleotides, the CDR3 is TGCGCCAGCAGCTTATACCGGACGGGAGGGATTGACACTGAAGCTTTCTTT.